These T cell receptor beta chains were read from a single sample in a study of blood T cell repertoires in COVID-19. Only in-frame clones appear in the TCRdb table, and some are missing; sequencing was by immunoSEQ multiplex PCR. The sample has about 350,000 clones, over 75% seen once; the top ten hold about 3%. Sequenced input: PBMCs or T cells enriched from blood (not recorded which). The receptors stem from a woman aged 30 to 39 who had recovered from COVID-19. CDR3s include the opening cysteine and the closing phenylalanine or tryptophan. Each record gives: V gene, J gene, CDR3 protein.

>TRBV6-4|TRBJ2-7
CASSDRGTDSYEQYF
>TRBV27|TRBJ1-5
CASSLLGGEGQPQHF
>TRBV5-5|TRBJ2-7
CASSLGRGTSYEQYF
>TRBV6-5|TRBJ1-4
CASRQGTTNEKLFF
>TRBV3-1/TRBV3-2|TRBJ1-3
CASGTDSGNTIYF
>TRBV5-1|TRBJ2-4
CASSVLAGENIQYF
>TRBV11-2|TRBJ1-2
CASSSSTGANYGYTF
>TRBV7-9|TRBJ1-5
CASSLQVLNQPQHF
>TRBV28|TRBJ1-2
CASSVRGLYGYTF
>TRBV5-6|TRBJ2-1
CASSLLESWGDEQFF
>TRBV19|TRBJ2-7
CASSITVQGIYEQYF
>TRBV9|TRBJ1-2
CASSVGAGPNYGYTF
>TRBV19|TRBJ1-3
CASSTTGPRSSGNTIYF
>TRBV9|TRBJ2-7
CASSVASGEFYEQYF
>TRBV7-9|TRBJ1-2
CASSLEQGQSGGYTF
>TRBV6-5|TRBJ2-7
CASSYYVGGQIYEQYF
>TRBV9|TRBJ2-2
CASSVEAGGVNTGELFF
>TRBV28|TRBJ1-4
CASSWGGVANEKLFF
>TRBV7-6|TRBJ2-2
CASSQINRNTGELFF
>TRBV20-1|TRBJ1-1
CSASREVGAFF
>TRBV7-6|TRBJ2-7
CASSLYRDEQYF
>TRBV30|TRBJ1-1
CAWSVRVEAFF
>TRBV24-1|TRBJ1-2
CATSDRTGANGYTF
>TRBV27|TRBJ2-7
CASSLSWGQSYEQYF
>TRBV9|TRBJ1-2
CASSVVRGGYTF
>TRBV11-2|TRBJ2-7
CASSLDLSGRTYEQYF
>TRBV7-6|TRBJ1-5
CASSLEVSFDRVIYQPQHF
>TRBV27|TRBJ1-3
CASSQMGQGSGNTIYF
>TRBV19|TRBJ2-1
CASRAWLAGNEQFF
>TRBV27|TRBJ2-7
CASRDVRGLGEQYF
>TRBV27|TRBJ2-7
CASSLRDTYEQYF
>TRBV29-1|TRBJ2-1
CSVERRNYNEQFF
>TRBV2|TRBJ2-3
CASSGETRDTQYF
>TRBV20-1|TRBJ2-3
CSAFIDTQYF
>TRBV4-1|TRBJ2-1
CASSPRGQSSYNEQFF
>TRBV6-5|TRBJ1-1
CASSPKGQKAFF
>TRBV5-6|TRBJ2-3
CASSAPSRFDTQYF
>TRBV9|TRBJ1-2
CASSNFYGYTF
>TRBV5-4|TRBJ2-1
CASSLQLAGVSNEQFF
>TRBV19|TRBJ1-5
CASSLTGGAGGQPQHF
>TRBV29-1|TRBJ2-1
CSGQDSGGSYNEQFF
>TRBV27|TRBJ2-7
CASTPGGAGGPYEQYF
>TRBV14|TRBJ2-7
CASRDRGSYEQYF
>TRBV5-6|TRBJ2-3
CASSLAQGSDTQYF
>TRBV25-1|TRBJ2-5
CASSEYKGNQETQYF
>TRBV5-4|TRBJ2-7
CASSLGQGDEQYF
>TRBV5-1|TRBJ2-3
CASSFVHQGADTQYF
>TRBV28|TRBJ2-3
CASSLGGRTDTQYF
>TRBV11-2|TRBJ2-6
CASSLDRVGSGANVLTF
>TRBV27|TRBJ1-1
CASSLHPDTEAFF
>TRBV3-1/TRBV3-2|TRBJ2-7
CASSLVPGQGYEQYF
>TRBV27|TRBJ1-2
CASSLSLGRGIGGYTF
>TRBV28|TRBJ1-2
CAIRQGASFYGYTF
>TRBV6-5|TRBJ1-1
CASSYSQGVAFF